This T cell receptor beta chain stems from a study of blood T cell repertoires in COVID-19. Study-wide context: PBMCs, B-cell-depleted T cells, or T cells were the source of the cDNA or gDNA that made up the material.

In the original analysis: Nucleated cell counts were estimated from reference gene primer amplification. Repertoires were generated with immunoSEQ multiplex PCR, while TCRdb's copy carries only in-frame clones and drops some. V, J and clone size are taken as reported in that table, and D and trimming were inferred from the DNA itself. The sample lists 200,000 to 250,000 clones, approximately 82% seen once, with 3.6% in the top ten. Comment on this clone: This same CDR3 is encoded by further DNA sequences in the sample.

V dropped 3 bases and J dropped 5; count of bases not matched to a gene: 5. The CDR3 sequence is 14 residues long. Germline V gene data show CDR1 as LGHDT and CDR2 as YNNKEL (reference sequence). The TCR was taken from a woman aged 80 or over with acute or convalescent COVID-19. The sequenced sample consisted of peripheral blood. This chain joins TRBV3-1 (or the pseudogene TRBV3-2) and TRBJ2-5; 8 nucleotides agree with TRBD1. The CDR3 DNA reads TGTGCCAGCAGCCAGGCAGGGGGCGCGGAGACCCAGTACTTC. Protein product: CASSQAGGAETQYF.